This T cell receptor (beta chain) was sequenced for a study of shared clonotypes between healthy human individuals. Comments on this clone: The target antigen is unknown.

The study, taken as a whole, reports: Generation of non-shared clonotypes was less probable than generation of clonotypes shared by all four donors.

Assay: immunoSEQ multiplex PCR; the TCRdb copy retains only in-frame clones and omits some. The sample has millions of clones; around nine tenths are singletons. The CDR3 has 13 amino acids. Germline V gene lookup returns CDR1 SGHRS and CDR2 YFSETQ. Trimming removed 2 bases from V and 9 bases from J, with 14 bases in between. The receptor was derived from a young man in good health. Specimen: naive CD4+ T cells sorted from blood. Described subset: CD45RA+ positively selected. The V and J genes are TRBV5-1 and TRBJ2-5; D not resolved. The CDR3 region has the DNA TGCGCCAGCAGCTTAGAACAGAAGAGACCCCAGTACTTC. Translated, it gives CASSLEQKRPQYF.